Below are 25 T cell receptor beta chains sequenced from a single sample in a study of blood T cell repertoires in COVID-19. Generated by immunoSEQ multiplex PCR, the TCRdb table keeps only in-frame clones and is missing some. The sample records some 16,000 clones, 89% being singletons. The sequenced sample consisted of peripheral blood. The source is an elderly man with acute or convalescent COVID-19.

The gene calls are TRBV30 and TRBJ2-3; the D gene is possibly TRBD1 (7 bases). This CDR3 has 14 residues. Trimming cost V 5 bases and J 4 bases, with 16 bases left between them. CDR1 and CDR2 (germline): GTSNPN, SVGIG (reference sequence). The CDR3 sequence: CAWGSGGGPDTQYF. The CDR3 DNA follows: TGTGCCTGGGGAAGCGGAGGGGGCCCAGATACGCAGTATTTT.

This clone was detected a few times. This chain uses TRBV7-9 with TRBJ2-7, with TRBD1 as a possible D gene (6 bases). CDR3 length equals 13 residues. Looked up from germline, CDR1 is SEHNR and CDR2 is FQNEAQ (reference sequence). The V gene lost 7 bases and the J gene lost 2 bases, with 12 bases spanning the gap. The CDR3 sequence: CASTPGQPYEQYF. CDR3 sequence (DNA): TGTGCCAGCACCCCCGGACAGCCCTACGAGCAGTACTTC.

The chain links TRBV30 to TRBJ2-7, with 8 positions matching TRBD2. Germline-derived CDR1 and CDR2 are GTSNPN and SVGIG (reference sequence). The V segment lost 8 bases and the J segment 0 bases; nucleotides outside the gene matches: 6. CDR3 length equals 13 residues. The CDR3 reads CAASRGASYEQYF. The CDR3 DNA follows: TGTGCCGCCTCGCGGGGGGCCTCCTACGAGCAGTACTTC.

The chain has TRBV2 and TRBJ2-7; the match to TRBD1 covers 9 bases. There are 15 residues in the CDR3. J was trimmed by 3 bases and V by 6 bases; bases with no gene match: 9. Looked up from germline, CDR1 is SNHLY and CDR2 is FYNNEI. This chain's CDR3 is CASSETGGAYYEQYF. The CDR3 DNA reads TGTGCCAGCAGCGAAACAGGGGGCGCTTACTACGAGCAGTACTTC.

V usage is TRBV3-1 (or the pseudogene TRBV3-2) and J usage is TRBJ2-1; D might be TRBD2 (6 bases). The CDR3 extends over 11 amino acids. CDR1 and CDR2 from the germline V gene are LGHDT and YNNKEL (reference sequence). The V end was cut by 4 bases, the J end by 10 bases, with 8 bases between. The CDR3 loop reads CASSPGLEQFF. The CDR3 DNA follows: TGTGCCAGCAGCCCGGGACTGGAGCAGTTCTTC.

V and J are TRBV21-1 and TRBJ1-2. TRBV21-1 is classified as a pseudogene. This CDR3 is built from 18 residues. In DNA, the CDR3 is TGTGCCAGCAGCAAAGGAGGAATACCCTTGTGGATGGAGTATGGCTACACCTTC. Translating gives CASSKGGIPLWMEYGYTF.

The rearrangement uses TRBV5-6 and TRBJ2-3, with 8 bases aligning to TRBD2. The CDR3 runs 18 residues. CDR1 and CDR2 from the germline V gene are SGHDT and YYEEEE. The trim removed 0 bases at V and 4 bases at J, leaving 13 bases unmatched. The CDR3 DNA reads as TGTGCCAGCAGCTTGGCCAAGGGACTAGGGTTTGGGTCAGATACGCAGTATTTT. This gives the protein CASSLAKGLGFGSDTQYF.

This clone was recorded once. This CDR3 reads CASSSSDRAAFF. As DNA, the CDR3 is TGTGCCAGTAGTAGCTCGGACAGGGCCGCTTTCTTT. The chain joins TRBV19 to TRBJ1-1, with 8 bases fitting TRBD1. The CDR3 is 12 amino acids. Trimming at V came to 4 bases and at J to 11 bases, leaving 6 bases not matched to a gene. The germline gives CDR1 LNHDA, CDR2 SQIVND (reference sequence). The full variable domain, rest sourced from reference TRBV19 and TRBJ1-1, is DGGITQSPKYLFRKEGQNVTLSCEQNLNHDAMYWYRQDPGQGLRLIYYSQIVNDFQKGDIAEGYSVSREKKESFPLTVTSAQKNPTAFYLCASSSSDRAAFFGQGTRLTVV.

The chain combines TRBV3-1 (or the pseudogene TRBV3-2) with TRBJ2-1; TRBD2 might be the D (6 bases). CDR1 is LGHDT, CDR2 YNNKEL, per germline (reference sequence). V lost 6 bases and J lost 8, with 17 bases in between. The CDR3 runs to 14 residues. Here the CDR3 reads CASRHHVGEDEQFF. The CDR3 nucleotides are TGTGCCAGCAGGCACCATGTTGGGGAGGATGAGCAGTTCTTC.

The CDR3, as DNA: TGTGCCAGCAGTGGGGGACAGCCAACCTACAATGAGCAGTTCTTC. Protein: CASSGGQPTYNEQFF. The V gene is TRBV25-1, the J gene TRBJ2-1, with 7 bases aligning to TRBD1. Germline trimming cut 4 bases from V and 2 bases from J; bases unmatched to any gene: 5. The germline CDR1 and CDR2 sequences are MGHDK and SYGVNS. This CDR3 has 15 amino acids.

The rearrangement joins TRBV2 to TRBJ1-1; unclear D gene. V lost 5 bases and J lost 4, with 8 bases in between. CDR1 SNHLY and CDR2 FYNNEI come from the germline V gene. The CDR3 extends over 12 amino acids. CDR3: CASSHRGTEAFF. CDR3 coding DNA: TGTGCCAGCAGTCATCGCGGCACTGAAGCTTTCTTT.

J is TRBJ2-1 and V is TRBV2; 7 bases are a match to TRBD1. Germline CDR1 is SNHLY and CDR2 is FYNNEI. The CDR3 sequence is 15 residues long. Unmatched junction bases numbered 9, after V lost 5 bases and J lost 5 bases. This CDR3 is CASSSTGKSHNEQFF. CDR3 in DNA: TGTGCCAGCAGTTCGACAGGGAAGTCCCACAATGAGCAGTTCTTC.

V and J are TRBV7-6 and TRBJ1-1; D ambiguous. CDR3 length equals 14 residues. Germline V lookup: CDR1 SGHVS, CDR2 FNYEAQ. V lost 1 base, J lost 1 base, and 7 bases lay in between. CDR3 amino acids: CASSLVSGNTEAFF. CDR3 in DNA: TGTGCCAGCAGCTTAGTATCAGGGAACACTGAAGCTTTCTTT.

V is TRBV13 and J is TRBJ2-7; 8 bases are a match to TRBD1. Trimming at V came to 5 bases and at J to 2 bases, leaving 8 bases not matched to a gene. Per the germline V gene, CDR1 is PRHDT and CDR2 is FYEKMQ (reference sequence). This CDR3 spans 15 amino acids. Here the CDR3 reads CASSQAGTGTYEQYF. The DNA for the CDR3 is TGTGCCAGCAGCCAGGCCGGGACAGGAACCTACGAGCAGTACTTC.

The CDR3 sequence is CASSEARRDSPLHF. The CDR3 region has the DNA TGTGCCAGCAGTGAAGCTAGGCGGGATTCACCCCTCCACTTT. The rearrangement links TRBV2 to TRBJ1-6; D not certain. The CDR3 covers 14 residues. In germline, CDR1 is SNHLY, CDR2 FYNNEI. Deletions cut 0 bases from V and 8 bases from J, with 8 bases between.

To note about this clone: A read error may produce the germline difference seen at one junction end. The CDR3 DNA reads as TGTGCCAGCATTGAACCCGGGGGCACTGAAGCTTTCTTT. The encoded protein is CASIEPGGTEAFF. The chain is built from TRBV6-1 and TRBJ1-1; a possible D gene is TRBD1 (5 bases). CDR3 length equals 13 residues. Germline V gene lookup returns CDR1 MNHNS and CDR2 SASEGT.

This clone was recorded once. V gene TRBV27 combines with J gene TRBJ1-4; 11 bases line up with TRBD1. With 6 bases clipped from V and 6 bases from J, the junction kept 6 bases outside the gene matches. The CDR3 is 15 residues long. Germline CDR1 reads MNHEY; CDR2 reads SMNVEV (reference sequence). In nucleotides, the CDR3 is TGTGCCAGCAGAGGACAGGGGGCTTTATATGAAAAACTGTTTTTT. Amino acids: CASRGQGALYEKLFF.

This rearrangement joins TRBV10-2 to TRBJ2-7; 8 bases fit TRBD1. V was clipped by 6 bases and J by 4 bases; unmatched bases: 5. The germline V gene encodes CDR1 WSHSY and CDR2 SAAADI. There are 13 residues in the CDR3. The CDR3 reads CASRRDRRYEQYF. The CDR3 bases are TGCGCCAGCAGAAGGGACAGGCGATACGAGCAGTACTTC.

The chain links TRBV19 to TRBJ1-2; TRBD1 matches 9 bases. The CDR3 spans 14 residues. V shed 5 bases and J 6 bases; nucleotides not matched to a gene: 7. Germline CDR1 and CDR2: LNHDA and SQIVND (reference sequence). CDR3 sequence: CASSSGTGRHGYTF. CDR3 nucleotide sequence: TGTGCCAGTAGTTCCGGGACAGGGAGGCATGGCTACACCTTC.

The table lists this clone with a few counts. This chain uses TRBV6-5 with TRBJ1-1, with no clear D. The germline CDR1 and CDR2 sequences are MNHEY and SVGAGI. V was trimmed by 6 bases and J by 7 bases, leaving 12 bases between them. This CDR3 is 12 amino acids long. CDR3 nucleotide sequence: TGTGCCAGCAGAGTTAACAGTGTTGAAGCTTTCTTT. Protein sequence: CASRVNSVEAFF.

The chain links TRBV7-9 to TRBJ2-1; D is perhaps TRBD1 (5 bases). CDR1 SEHNR and CDR2 FQNEAQ come from the germline V gene (reference sequence). The CDR3 consists of 13 residues. V lost 1 base, J lost 7 bases, and 8 bases lay in between. CDR3 residues: CASSLGAGNEQFF. Here the CDR3 DNA reads TGTGCCAGCAGCTTAGGTGCAGGGAATGAGCAGTTCTTC.

The chain recombines TRBV3-1 (or the pseudogene TRBV3-2) with TRBJ2-3; 8 nucleotides agree with TRBD2. The CDR3 length is 15 residues. CDR1 is LGHDT, CDR2 YNNKEL, per germline (reference sequence). V trimming: 4 bases; J trimming: 1 base; junction bases outside the gene matches: 4. For the CDR3, the DNA is TGTGCCAGCAGCCCTACTAGCGGAGGCACAGATACGCAGTATTTT. Protein sequence: CASSPTSGGTDTQYF.

This sequence joins TRBV6-5 and TRBJ1-1, with 9 nucleotides matching TRBD1. Germline CDR1 is MNHEY and CDR2 is SVGAGI. The CDR3 loop spans 14 amino acids. The J segment lost 0 bases and the V segment lost 7 bases, leaving 3 bases of the junction unmatched. In DNA form, the CDR3 reads TGTGCCAGCACTGGGGACAGGGTGAACACTGAAGCTTTCTTT. It is translated as CASTGDRVNTEAFF.

J is TRBJ1-4 and V is TRBV7-9, with D hard to call. The CDR3 is 15 residues long. Trimming pared 5 bases from V and 0 bases from J, leaving 10 bases between. Germline V gene lookup returns CDR1 SEHNR and CDR2 FQNEAQ (reference sequence). CDR3 amino acids: CASSPSRSTNEKLFF. In DNA form, the CDR3 reads TGTGCCAGCAGCCCGTCGAGGTCAACTAATGAAAAACTGTTTTTT.

The V call is TRBV19, the J call TRBJ1-5; 9 nucleotides align to TRBD1. Germline values: CDR1 LNHDA, CDR2 SQIVND (reference sequence). The CDR3 runs 15 residues. V trimming: 4 bases; J trimming: 6 bases; junction bases outside the gene matches: 7. CDR3 in DNA: TGTGCCAGTAGTAGGGCGGGACAGGGTGGTCAGCCCCAGCATTTT. Residues: CASSRAGQGGQPQHF. The full variable domain, completed using reference TRBV19 and TRBJ1-5, is DGGITQSPKYLFRKEGQNVTLSCEQNLNHDAMYWYRQDPGQGLRLIYYSQIVNDFQKGDIAEGYSVSREKKESFPLTVTSAQKNPTAFYLCASSRAGQGGQPQHFGDGTRLSIL.